Listed here are 10 T cell receptor beta chains from one sample, sequenced in a study of T cell responses to AZD1222 COVID-19 vaccine. Libraries were prepared by immunoSEQ multiplex PCR; TCRdb keeps only in-frame clonotypes and omits some of them. Here the sample spans approximately 89,000 clones, around nine tenths being singletons. The source was peripheral blood, collected on day 0 of AZD1222 vaccination. These receptors originate from an adult in good health.

This clone is a singleton in its sample. The chain is built from TRBV3-1 (or the pseudogene TRBV3-2) and TRBJ1-5; no clear D gene. Germline V CDR1 and CDR2: LGHDT, YNNKEL (reference sequence). The CDR3 length is 15 residues. V dropped 1 base and J dropped 1 base, with 8 bases sitting between them. The CDR3 protein is CASSQGVSSNQPQHF. The CDR3 DNA reads TGTGCCAGCAGCCAAGGGGTCTCGAGCAATCAGCCCCAGCATTTT.

The chain combines TRBV19 with TRBJ1-1; TRBD1 is a possible D gene (6 bases). Deletions cut 1 base from V and 6 bases from J, with 12 bases between. The CDR3 is 14 amino acids. Germline loops: CDR1 LNHDA, CDR2 SQIVND (reference sequence). CDR3 DNA sequence: TGTGCCAGTAGTATAGCCAGGGGAAGGGCTGAAGCTTTCTTT. Translating gives CASSIARGRAEAFF. The variable domain in full, with the rest retrieved from reference TRBV19 and TRBJ1-1, is DGGITQSPKYLFRKEGQNVTLSCEQNLNHDAMYWYRQDPGQGLRLIYYSQIVNDFQKGDIAEGYSVSREKKESFPLTVTSAQKNPTAFYLCASSIARGRAEAFFGQGTRLTVV.

The CDR3 reads CASSSGTPVHEQFF. The CDR3 DNA sequence: TGTGCCAGCAGCTCCGGGACTCCCGTCCATGAGCAGTTCTTC. The chain joins TRBV7-6 to TRBJ2-1; TRBD2 is a possible D gene (6 bases). CDR1 is SGHVS and CDR2 is FNYEAQ in the germline V gene. Trimming removed 4 bases at V and 8 bases at J, with 15 bases between. The CDR3 is 14 residues long.

The rearrangement joins TRBV10-3 to TRBJ2-6, with TRBD1 as a possible D gene (6 bases). The CDR3 contains 14 residues. The germline gives CDR1 ENHRY, CDR2 SYGVKD. V was shortened by 6 bases and J by 0 bases, with 6 bases between the two germline ends. This CDR3 reads CAIRDSSGANVLTF. DNA of the CDR3: TGTGCCATCAGGGACAGCTCTGGGGCCAACGTCCTGACTTTC.

This chain uses TRBV9 with TRBJ1-3; D not resolved. The CDR3 runs to 15 residues. V lost 0 bases, J lost 0 bases, and 7 bases lay in between. Germline-derived CDR1 and CDR2 are SGDLS and YYNGEE. CDR3 bases: TGTGCCAGCAGCGTAGACATTTTCTCTGGAAACACCATATATTTT. Residues: CASSVDIFSGNTIYF.

This clone was seen just once. The rearrangement links TRBV6-5 to TRBJ2-5; D unclear. The CDR3 sequence is 11 residues long. CDR1 and CDR2 from the germline V gene are MNHEY and SVGAGI. The V gene lost 6 bases and the J gene lost 5 bases, with 7 bases spanning the gap. The DNA for the CDR3 is TGTGCCAGCAGCCGTGGGGAGACCCAGTACTTC. Translation gives CASSRGETQYF.

This rearrangement joins TRBV19 to TRBJ2-7; no definite D call. The V gene's germline CDR1 is LNHDA and CDR2 SQIVND (reference sequence). Trimming shortened V by 3 bases and J by 1 base, and 13 bases separated the two germline ends. The CDR3 extends over 15 amino acids. The chain's CDR3 is CASSIDVGRSYEQYF. The CDR3 bases are TGTGCCAGTAGTATTGACGTTGGAAGATCCTACGAGCAGTACTTC.

The V and J genes are TRBV9 and TRBJ1-1, with D maybe TRBD1 (5 bases). The CDR3 runs 16 residues. Deletions cut 3 bases from V and 1 base from J, with 16 bases between. Germline-derived CDR1 and CDR2 are SGDLS and YYNGEE. For the CDR3, the DNA is TGTGCCAGCAGCGCGGACACCTCACCGACGAACACTGAAGCTTTCTTT. The encoded protein is CASSADTSPTNTEAFF.

This rearrangement joins TRBV28 to TRBJ1-6, with D perhaps matching TRBD1 (6 bases). This CDR3 comprises 17 residues. V was trimmed by 4 bases and J by 7 bases, leaving 20 bases between them. The germline CDR1 and CDR2 sequences are MDHEN and SYDVKM. The CDR3 DNA reads as TGTGCCAGCAGTTCCCAACTAACGACAGGAATGAATTCACCCCTCCACTTT. As protein: CASSSQLTTGMNSPLHF. Full variable domain (remainder filled in from reference TRBV28 and TRBJ1-6): DVKVTQSSRYLVKRTGEKVFLECVQDMDHENMFWYRQDPGLGLRLIYFSYDVKMKEKGDIPEGYSVSREKKERFSLILESASTNQTSMYLCASSSQLTTGMNSPLHFGNGTRLTVT.

This clone showed up just a few times. The chain links TRBV3-1 (or the pseudogene TRBV3-2) to TRBJ2-5; no definite D call. Germline lookup yields CDR1 LGHDT and CDR2 YNNKEL (reference sequence). The CDR3 spans 11 residues. V shed 4 bases and J shed 5 bases, with 5 bases lying between them. The CDR3 nucleotides are TGTGCCAGCAGCCTATGGGAGACCCAGTACTTC. It specifies CASSLWETQYF.